The 18 T cell receptor beta chains below come from one sample, sequenced in a study of cytomegalovirus exposure and HLA in healthy donors. The primer mix had 60 Vbeta and 13 Jbeta primers. Sequenced by immunoSEQ multiplex PCR; TCRdb stores in-frame clones only, minus some. The sample comprises some 130,000 clones, 70% to 80% of which are singletons, and about 2% rests with the top ten. The sequencing input was PBMCs. The receptors stem from a man between 18 and 35 years old in good health and CMV-seronegative.

This clone was counted a few times. The rearrangement joins TRBV4-3 to TRBJ2-3; D is possibly TRBD2 (6 bases). CDR1 and CDR2 (germline): LGHNA, YSLEER. This CDR3 has 17 residues. V was clipped by 1 base and J by 1 base, with 15 bases between them. The CDR3 bases are TGCGCCAGCAGCCAAGGCCTCCGGGAGACAGGCACAGATACGCAGTATTTT. It encodes CASSQGLRETGTDTQYF.

This sequence joins TRBV4-1 and TRBJ1-6, with 9 bases identical to TRBD1. CDR1 and CDR2 from the germline V gene are MGHRA and YSYEKL. CDR3 length: 14 residues. V gave up 4 bases and J gave up 7 bases; unmatched junction bases: 2. The chain's CDR3 is CASSLGQGNSPLHF. As DNA, the CDR3 is TGCGCCAGCAGCCTCGGACAGGGGAATTCACCCCTCCACTTT.

CDR3 bases: TGTGCCCCCCGGGGCAGCCTAGCGGGAGGAAGGACCCAGTACTTC. Protein sequence: CAPRGSLAGGRTQYF. The genes are TRBV2 and TRBJ2-5; 11 bases match TRBD2. The germline CDR1 and CDR2 sequences are SNHLY and FYNNEI. There are 15 residues in the CDR3. The trim removed 11 bases at V and 7 bases at J, leaving 15 bases unmatched.

The CDR3 loop is CASSRDRGDQPQHF. CDR3 nucleotides: TGTGCCAGCAGCCGAGACAGGGGGGATCAGCCCCAGCATTTT. This sequence joins TRBV5-4 and TRBJ1-5; 9 bases map to TRBD1. The CDR3 totals 14 residues. The germline V gene has CDR1 SGHNT and CDR2 YYREEE (reference sequence). V was clipped by 4 bases and J by 5 bases; unmatched bases: 4.

The CDR3 region is CASSTGLAGIYEQYF. Written as DNA, the CDR3 is TGTGCCAGCAGTACGGGACTAGCGGGAATCTACGAGCAGTACTTC. The chain couples TRBV27 to TRBJ2-5; 13 bases align to TRBD2. The DNA end is a closer match to TRBJ2-7, so the J assignment may be wrong. The CDR3 contains 15 residues. Germline values: CDR1 MNHEY, CDR2 SMNVEV (reference sequence).

V and J are TRBV7-3 and TRBJ2-6; D perhaps matches TRBD2 (6 bases). CDR1 SGHTA and CDR2 FQGTGA come from the germline V gene. The CDR3 length is 17 residues. V lost 4 bases and J lost 3, with 16 bases in between. The CDR3 bases are TGTGCCAGCAGCTACAGTACCGGGAGTGATGGGGCCAACGTCCTGACTTTC. Translating it yields CASSYSTGSDGANVLTF.

This clone was counted only a few times. This chain uses TRBV6-5 with TRBJ2-1; tentatively, D is TRBD1 (6 bases). Germline-derived CDR1 and CDR2 are MNHEY and SVGAGI. V lost 6 bases to trimming and J lost 6 bases, with 12 bases between them. The CDR3 spans 13 residues. The CDR3 reads CASSGDRRNEQFF. In DNA form, the CDR3 reads TGTGCCAGCAGCGGAGACAGGCGCAATGAGCAGTTCTTC.

The chain employs TRBV9 and TRBJ2-3, with 13 bases aligning to TRBD2. The germline gives CDR1 SGDLS, CDR2 YYNGEE. V lost 4 bases and J lost 6; bases outside the gene matches: 5. This CDR3 is 15 amino acids long. The chain's CDR3 is CASSIGTSGIDTQYF. In nucleotides, the CDR3 is TGTGCCAGCAGCATCGGGACTAGCGGGATTGATACGCAGTATTTT. The full variable domain, with the rest looked up from reference TRBV9 and TRBJ2-3, is DSGVTQTPKHLITATGQRVTLRCSPRSGDLSVYWYQQSLDQGLQFLIQYYNGEERAKGNILERFSAQQFPDLHSELNLSSLELGDSALYFCASSIGTSGIDTQYFGPGTRLTVL.

The table lists this clone with a count of one. The rearrangement links TRBV27 to TRBJ2-7; D gene unclear. Germline CDR1 MNHEY, CDR2 SMNVEV (reference sequence). The V and J ends lost 6 bases and 2 bases respectively, with 14 bases between them. The CDR3 has 14 residues. The CDR3 is CASRLQVGPYEQYF. In DNA form, the CDR3 reads TGTGCCAGCAGGCTCCAAGTTGGGCCCTACGAGCAGTACTTC.

The gene calls are TRBV19 and TRBJ2-3; 9 bases align to TRBD2. J gave up 4 bases and V 4 bases, and 3 bases lay outside the gene matches. Germline CDR1 reads LNHDA; CDR2 reads SQIVND (reference sequence). This CDR3 has 14 residues. The CDR3 coding sequence is TGTGCCAGTAGTAGCGGGAGGGCCCCAGATACGCAGTATTTT. Amino acids: CASSSGRAPDTQYF. Together with reference TRBV19 and TRBJ2-3, the CDR3 gives the full variable domain: DGGITQSPKYLFRKEGQNVTLSCEQNLNHDAMYWYRQDPGQGLRLIYYSQIVNDFQKGDIAEGYSVSREKKESFPLTVTSAQKNPTAFYLCASSSGRAPDTQYFGPGTRLTVL.

This chain joins TRBV5-1 and TRBJ2-3; 10 bases match TRBD2. The CDR3 sequence is 16 residues long. Unmatched junction bases numbered 3, after V lost 2 bases and J lost 0 bases. Germline CDR1 SGHRS, CDR2 YFSETQ. CDR3 coding DNA: TGCGCCAGCAGCTTTCAACTAGCGGGGAGCACAGATACGCAGTATTTT. Amino acids: CASSFQLAGSTDTQYF.

The chain employs TRBV6-6 and TRBJ2-7, with 10 bases fitting TRBD2. This CDR3 is built from 14 residues. V shed 8 bases, J shed 5 bases, and the junction held 9 bases outside the gene matches. Germline assignment: CDR1 MNHNY and CDR2 SVGAGI (reference sequence). CDR3 protein: CASFSSGSLDEQYF. DNA of the CDR3: TGTGCCAGCTTTTCTAGCGGGAGTCTCGACGAGCAGTACTTC.

V and J are TRBV5-1 and TRBJ2-7; TRBD1 matches at 11 bases. In germline, CDR1 is SGHRS, CDR2 YFSETQ. This CDR3 comprises 14 residues. After removal of 4 bases from V and 6 bases from J, the junction contained 6 bases not matched to a gene. The chain's CDR3 is CASSDGTGGREQYV. As DNA, the CDR3 is TGCGCCAGCAGCGACGGGACAGGGGGTCGCGAGCAGTACGTC.

In this sample, this clone turned up a few times. The V gene is TRBV5-1, the J gene TRBJ2-6; 10 nucleotides match TRBD1. CDR3 length equals 17 residues. With V trimmed by 4 bases and J by 0 bases, 4 bases remained unmatched. Per the germline V gene, CDR1 is SGHRS and CDR2 is YFSETQ. CDR3 nucleotide sequence: TGCGCCAGCAGCAACCGGGACAGGGGCTCTGGGGCCAACGTCCTGACTTTC. It specifies CASSNRDRGSGANVLTF.

V is TRBV19 and J is TRBJ1-6; the D gene is possibly TRBD1 (6 bases). There are 13 residues in the CDR3. Germline CDR1 and CDR2: LNHDA and SQIVND (reference sequence). V was pared by 5 bases and J by 8 bases, with 10 bases between. The CDR3 region has the DNA TGTGCCAGTAGTTTACAGGGTTATTCACCCCTCCACTTT. Translated: CASSLQGYSPLHF.

This chain uses TRBV15 with TRBJ2-1; 9 bases are shared with TRBD2. V lost 0 bases, J lost 7 bases, and 10 bases stayed unmatched. Germline V gene data show CDR1 as LNHNV and CDR2 as YYDKDF (reference sequence). The CDR3 runs to 17 residues. For the CDR3, the DNA is TGTGCCACCAGCAGAGAGAGGCTCGCGGGAGGGGGAAATGAGCAGTTCTTC. As protein: CATSRERLAGGGNEQFF.

There are a few counts of this clone. The chain carries TRBV4-2 and TRBJ2-7, with 9 bases fitting TRBD2. V shed 8 bases and J 3 bases; nucleotides not matched to a gene: 8. The length of the CDR3 is 14 residues. The germline V gene encodes CDR1 LGHNA and CDR2 YNFKEQ. The CDR3 protein is CASGWASGVYEQYF. CDR3 nucleotide sequence: TGTGCCAGCGGTTGGGCTAGCGGGGTCTACGAGCAGTACTTC.

With respect to this clone: An end of the junction does not agree with germline; a read error may underlie this. This chain links TRBV7-9 with TRBJ2-7, with 7 bases identical to TRBD1. This CDR3 is built from 13 residues. CDR1 is SEHNR and CDR2 is FQNEAQ in the germline V gene (reference sequence). The CDR3 loop reads CSSSGQASYEQYF. The CDR3 bases are TGTTCCAGCAGCGGACAGGCATCCTACGAGCAGTACTTC.